The 30 T cell receptor beta chains below were found in one sample sequenced in a study of blood T cell repertoires in COVID-19. Clones were sequenced by immunoSEQ multiplex PCR, and TCRdb holds only the in-frame ones, with some missing. The sample has about 300,000 clones; more than 70% are singletons. Sequencing used peripheral blood. The source of these receptors is a woman between 45 and 60 years old with acute or convalescent COVID-19.

The CDR3: CASSLLVGNTIYF. The CDR3 DNA sequence: TGTGCCAGCAGCTTGTTAGTAGGAAACACCATATATTTT. The chain is built from TRBV5-8 and TRBJ1-3; no clear D. Germline CDR1 reads SGHTS; CDR2 reads YDEGEE. The CDR3 spans 13 residues. The V and J ends lost 1 base and 4 bases respectively, with 6 bases between them.

This sequence joins TRBV9 and TRBJ2-1; the match to TRBD2 covers 7 bases. This CDR3 contains 16 residues. The V segment lost 4 bases and the J segment 0 bases; nucleotides outside the gene matches: 7. The germline CDR1 and CDR2 sequences are SGDLS and YYNGEE. For the CDR3, the DNA is TGTGCCAGCAGCCCCGTCGGCGGGAGCTCCTACAATGAGCAGTTCTTC. This sequence encodes CASSPVGGSSYNEQFF.

The rearrangement uses TRBV28 and TRBJ1-5, with 8 bases matching TRBD1. Unmatched junction bases numbered 5, after V lost 10 bases and J lost 3 bases. The CDR3 contains 13 residues. Germline V gene data show CDR1 as MDHEN and CDR2 as SYDVKM. This CDR3 is CATTTGVNQPQHF. The CDR3 DNA sequence: TGTGCCACCACGACAGGGGTCAATCAGCCCCAGCATTTT.

This chain connects TRBV4-1 to TRBJ1-2, with TRBD1 matching 7 bases. CDR1 and CDR2 from the germline V gene are MGHRA and YSYEKL. The length of the CDR3 is 16 residues. V trimming: 4 bases; J trimming: 5 bases; junction bases outside the gene matches: 13. The CDR3, as DNA: TGCGCCAGCAGCCCAAGAACAGGGGATTTTCGTTATGGCTACACCTTC. Translated, it gives CASSPRTGDFRYGYTF.

The rearrangement links TRBV12-3 or TRBV12-4 to TRBJ2-1, with a weak D call TRBD1 (6 bases). V shed 6 bases and J shed 7 bases, with 10 bases lying between them. This CDR3 spans 12 amino acids. CDR3: CASSSGVNEQFF. CDR3 nucleotides: TGTGCCAGCAGCTCAGGGGTAAATGAGCAGTTCTTC.

V is TRBV5-1 and J is TRBJ1-1, with D tentatively TRBD1 (5 bases). The CDR3 totals 15 residues. From germline, CDR1 is SGHRS and CDR2 YFSETQ. The V gene lost 3 bases and the J gene lost 2 bases, with 14 bases spanning the gap. The chain's CDR3 is CASSSRPGHNTEAFF. Written as DNA, the CDR3 is TGCGCCAGCAGCTCACGCCCAGGGCACAACACTGAAGCTTTCTTT.

The V and J genes are TRBV6-6 and TRBJ2-1; 7 bases are shared with TRBD2. Trimming removed 7 bases from V and 0 bases from J; junction bases left unmatched: 9. Germline loops: CDR1 MNHNY, CDR2 SVGAGI (reference sequence). This CDR3 contains 16 residues. CDR3 nucleotides: TGTGCCAGCATTCTAGGAGCGGGAAGCTCCTACAATGAGCAGTTCTTC. Encoded protein: CASILGAGSSYNEQFF.

The genes are TRBV7-3 and TRBJ2-1, with 11 positions matching TRBD2. Trimming at V came to 4 bases and at J to 6 bases, leaving 11 bases not matched to a gene. The length of the CDR3 is 17 residues. Germline assignment: CDR1 SGHTA and CDR2 FQGTGA. In DNA, the CDR3 is TGTGCCAGCAGCTCTATAGCGGGAGGGCTGGGGAGCAATGAGCAGTTCTTC. It is translated as CASSSIAGGLGSNEQFF.

V gene TRBV7-2 combines with J gene TRBJ2-1, with 10 bases aligning to TRBD2. The trim removed 5 bases at V and 7 bases at J, leaving 8 bases unmatched. The germline gives CDR1 SGHTA, CDR2 FQGNSA. There are 15 residues in the CDR3. Here the CDR3 reads CASSQDSGRNNEQFF. The CDR3 DNA reads as TGTGCCAGCAGCCAGGATAGCGGGAGGAATAATGAGCAGTTCTTC.

The V call is TRBV9, the J call TRBJ1-5; D possibly corresponds to TRBD1 (6 bases). Germline CDR1 and CDR2: SGDLS and YYNGEE. Trimming cost V 4 bases and J 0 bases, with 14 bases left between them. The CDR3 has 16 amino acids. Here the CDR3 reads CASSPTGIPSNQPQHF. DNA of the CDR3: TGTGCCAGCAGCCCAACAGGGATTCCTAGCAATCAGCCCCAGCATTTT.

The rearrangement uses TRBV19 and TRBJ1-5; TRBD1 might be the D (5 bases). The CDR3 consists of 17 residues. V shed 4 bases and J shed 1 base, with 17 bases lying between them. In germline, CDR1 is LNHDA, CDR2 SQIVND (reference sequence). CDR3 sequence reads: CASSSMGGGLSNQPQHF. The CDR3 coding sequence is TGTGCCAGTAGTAGTATGGGGGGAGGTCTGAGCAATCAGCCCCAGCATTTT. Variable domain in full (rest from reference TRBV19 and TRBJ1-5): DGGITQSPKYLFRKEGQNVTLSCEQNLNHDAMYWYRQDPGQGLRLIYYSQIVNDFQKGDIAEGYSVSREKKESFPLTVTSAQKNPTAFYLCASSSMGGGLSNQPQHFGDGTRLSIL.

The chain uses TRBV7-2 and TRBJ2-7; 8 nucleotides agree with TRBD1. Germline V lookup: CDR1 SGHTA, CDR2 FQGNSA. The CDR3 sequence is 14 residues long. The junction had 4 bases not matched to a gene; V was cut back by 5 bases and J by 1 base. The CDR3 DNA is TGTGCCAGCAGCCATGGACAGGGATCCTACGAGCAGTACTTC. Protein sequence: CASSHGQGSYEQYF.

J is TRBJ2-5 and V is TRBV29-1; 7 positions agree with TRBD1. V lost 6 bases and J lost 5; bases outside the gene matches: 6. Germline V gene data show CDR1 as SQVTM and CDR2 as ANQGSEA. This CDR3 has 12 amino acids. This chain's CDR3 is CSVGTAGETQYF. CDR3 sequence (DNA): TGCAGCGTGGGGACAGCTGGGGAGACCCAGTACTTC. Drawing the rest from reference TRBV29-1 and TRBJ2-5, the complete variable domain is SAVISQKPSRDICQRGTSLTIQCQVDSQVTMMFWYRQQPGQSLTLIATANQGSEATYESGFVIDKFPISRPNLTFSTLTVSNMSPEDSSIYLCSVGTAGETQYFGPGTRLLVL.

In this sample, this clone turned up a few times. The rearrangement links TRBV9 to TRBJ1-1; 12 positions agree with TRBD1. The CDR3 is made up of 17 amino acids. The V and J ends lost 0 bases and 4 bases, in that order; junction bases with no gene match: 7. Germline CDR1 reads SGDLS; CDR2 reads YYNGEE. CDR3 residues: CASSVEGQGAWATEAFF. The CDR3 bases are TGTGCCAGCAGCGTAGAGGGACAGGGGGCGTGGGCCACTGAAGCTTTCTTT.

CDR3 DNA sequence: TGTGCCAGCAGCCTGGGACTTATAGATGAGCAGTTCTTC. It specifies CASSLGLIDEQFF. The chain employs TRBV7-9 and TRBJ2-1; D is perhaps TRBD2 (6 bases). V lost 5 bases and J lost 8, with 13 bases in between. CDR1 is SEHNR, CDR2 FQNEAQ, per germline (reference sequence). This CDR3 spans 13 amino acids.

The chain has TRBV5-1 and TRBJ2-5, with TRBD1 matching 10 bases. Germline V gene data show CDR1 as SGHRS and CDR2 as YFSETQ. The CDR3 has 16 amino acids. Unmatched junction bases numbered 6, after V lost 1 base and J lost 3 bases. CDR3: CASSLQTGTGEETQYF. CDR3 in DNA: TGCGCCAGCAGCTTGCAAACCGGGACAGGGGAAGAGACCCAGTACTTC.

This clone has only one observation. The V call is TRBV2, the J call TRBJ1-6, with D unresolved. The CDR3 is 12 amino acids. Trimming pared 7 bases from V and 10 bases from J, leaving 11 bases between. Germline values: CDR1 SNHLY, CDR2 FYNNEI. Here the CDR3 DNA reads TGTGCCAGCAAGGGAGTTGAGTCACCCCTCCACTTT. Amino acid sequence: CASKGVESPLHF.

This clone was seen just once. The chain is built from TRBV6-4 and TRBJ2-2; TRBD1 matches at 9 bases. CDR3 size: 16 residues. Trimming took 7 bases from V and 4 from J; bases not matched to a gene: 10. Germline CDR1 and CDR2: MRHNA and SNTAGT. In DNA, the CDR3 is TGTGCCAGCAACCTGAGGACAGGGGCAGGCACCGGGGAGCTGTTTTTT. It is translated as CASNLRTGAGTGELFF.

This clone was detected only once. This chain joins TRBV19 and TRBJ2-7; no definite D call. Germline V lookup: CDR1 LNHDA, CDR2 SQIVND (reference sequence). Trimming left V 3 bases short and J 6 bases short, with 12 bases between. The CDR3 covers 13 residues. In nucleotides, the CDR3 is TGTGCCAGTAGTATCCCCCCAGCGCTCGAGCAGTACTTC. Amino acid sequence: CASSIPPALEQYF.

The chain employs TRBV2 and TRBJ2-5; 12 nucleotides agree with TRBD2. The V gene's germline CDR1 is SNHLY and CDR2 FYNNEI. Trimming cost V 4 bases and J 5 bases; bases outside gene matches: 14. The CDR3 is 18 amino acids. Here the CDR3 DNA reads TGTGCCAGCAGTGGTCCCTCTAGCGGGAGGGCCTGGGAGGAGACCCAGTACTTC. It encodes CASSGPSSGRAWEETQYF.

This chain joins TRBV5-5 and TRBJ1-1; 7 nucleotides match TRBD1. Trimming took 3 bases from V and 0 from J; bases not matched to a gene: 2. The V gene's germline CDR1 is SGHKS and CDR2 YYEKEE (reference sequence). This CDR3 spans 14 amino acids. CDR3 residues: CASSWGQLNTEAFF. CDR3 nucleotide sequence: TGTGCCAGCAGCTGGGGACAGTTGAACACTGAAGCTTTCTTT.

The CDR3 sequence: CASSLVGQGRYTEAFF. DNA for the CDR3: TGTGCCAGCAGTTTAGTAGGACAGGGACGATACACTGAAGCTTTCTTT. This chain uses TRBV28 with TRBJ1-1, with TRBD1 identical over 8 bases. Germline values: CDR1 MDHEN, CDR2 SYDVKM. V lost 2 bases and J lost 3; bases outside the gene matches: 8. The length of the CDR3 is 16 residues.

The chain recombines TRBV27 with TRBJ2-1, with a possible D match to TRBD2 (6 bases). Germline V gene sequence: CDR1 MNHEY, CDR2 SMNVEV (reference sequence). Trimming pared 1 base from V and 1 base from J, leaving 11 bases between. The CDR3 runs to 16 residues. The CDR3 reads CASSLFRGSSYNEQFF. The CDR3 nucleotides read TGTGCCAGCAGTTTATTTCGGGGGAGTTCCTACAATGAGCAGTTCTTC.

The chain carries TRBV15 and TRBJ2-7, with 7 bases that match TRBD1. The CDR3 spans 15 residues. V shed 3 bases and J 4 bases; nucleotides not matched to a gene: 9. Germline CDR1 and CDR2: LNHNV and YYDKDF (reference sequence). Here the CDR3 DNA reads TGTGCCACCAGCAGGACCGGGACAGTCTTTTACGAGCAGTACTTC. It codes for CATSRTGTVFYEQYF.

The V call is TRBV2, the J call TRBJ1-2, with a possible D match to TRBD1 (5 bases). The V gene's germline CDR1 is SNHLY and CDR2 FYNNEI. Between the trimmed V and J ends, which lost 4 bases and 5 bases, there was a span of 14 bases. The length of the CDR3 is 14 residues. CDR3 nucleotide sequence: TGTGCCAGCAGTGGACAGACCCCAACATATGGCTACACCTTC. Translating gives CASSGQTPTYGYTF. The full variable domain, with the rest looked up from reference TRBV2 and TRBJ1-2, is EPEVTQTPSHQVTQMGQEVILRCVPISNHLYFYWYRQILGQKVEFLVSFYNNEISEKSEIFDDQFSVERPDGSNFTLKIRSTKLEDSAMYFCASSGQTPTYGYTFGSGTRLTVV.

The chain combines TRBV29-1 with TRBJ2-7; 10 bases line up with TRBD2. Trimming cost V 7 bases and J 2 bases; bases outside gene matches: 5. CDR3 length: 13 amino acids. The V gene's germline CDR1 is SQVTM and CDR2 ANQGSEA. CDR3 sequence (DNA): TGCAGCGCCCTACTAGCGGGGCCCTACGAGCAGTACTTC. This codes for CSALLAGPYEQYF.

The CDR3 DNA sequence: TGTGCCAGCAGTTTTAATGCGGTTTATGGCTACACCTTC. This encodes CASSFNAVYGYTF. The chain has TRBV28 and TRBJ1-2, with no clear D. This CDR3 has 13 amino acids. Trimming took off 3 bases at V and 5 bases at J, with 10 bases between the two ends. CDR1 is MDHEN and CDR2 is SYDVKM in the germline V gene.

The chain carries TRBV11-2 and TRBJ1-2, with D perhaps TRBD1 (6 bases). V was trimmed by 5 bases and J by 6 bases, leaving 19 bases between them. Germline V gene lookup returns CDR1 SGHAT and CDR2 FQNNGV. The CDR3 is 15 amino acids. As DNA, the CDR3 is TGTGCCAGCAGCCGTTCTCGTCGGGGGGCGGATGGCTACACCTTC. This codes for CASSRSRRGADGYTF.

The rearrangement uses TRBV5-6 and TRBJ1-2; D remains unclear. CDR3 size: 14 residues. The V and J ends lost 1 base and 4 bases respectively, with 11 bases between them. The germline V gene has CDR1 SGHDT and CDR2 YYEEEE. This CDR3 reads CASSLTAGIYGYTF. The DNA of the CDR3 is TGTGCCAGCAGCTTGACCGCGGGGATCTATGGCTACACCTTC. The whole variable domain, filled in from reference TRBV5-6 and TRBJ1-2, reads DAGVTQSPTHLIKTRGQQVTLRCSPKSGHDTVSWYQQALGQGPQFIFQYYEEEERQRGNFPDRFSGHQFPNYSSELNVNALLLGDSALYLCASSLTAGIYGYTFGSGTRLTVV.

The rearrangement links TRBV7-8 to TRBJ1-4, with 11 bases matching TRBD1. The junction had 6 bases not matched to a gene; V was cut back by 4 bases and J by 8 bases. Per germline, CDR1 SGHVS and CDR2 FQNEAQ. The CDR3 loop spans 15 amino acids. The CDR3 region has the DNA TGTGCCAGCAGCTCAGGACAGGGGGCGAGCGAAAAACTGTTTTTT. The encoded protein is CASSSGQGASEKLFF.